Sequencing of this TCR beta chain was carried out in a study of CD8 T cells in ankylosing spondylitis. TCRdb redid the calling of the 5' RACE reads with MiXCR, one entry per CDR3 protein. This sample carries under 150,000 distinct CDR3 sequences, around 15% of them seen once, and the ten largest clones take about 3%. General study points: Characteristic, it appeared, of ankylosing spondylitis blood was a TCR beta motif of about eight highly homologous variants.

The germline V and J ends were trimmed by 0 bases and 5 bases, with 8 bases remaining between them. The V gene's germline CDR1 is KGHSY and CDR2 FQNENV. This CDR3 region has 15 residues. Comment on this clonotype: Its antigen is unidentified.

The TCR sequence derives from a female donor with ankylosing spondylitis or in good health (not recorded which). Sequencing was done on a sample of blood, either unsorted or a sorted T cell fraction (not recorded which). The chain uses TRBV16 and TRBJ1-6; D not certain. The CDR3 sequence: CASSQSGKNNSPLHF. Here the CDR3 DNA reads TGTGCCAGCAGCCAATCGGGCAAGAATAATTCACCCCTCCACTTT.